The clone carrying this T cell receptor (beta chain) has a single count. These data are taken from a study of blood T cell repertoires in COVID-19. Across the study: Specimens from acute and convalescent COVID-19 originated in the United States, Italy and Spain. T cells, B-cell-depleted T cells, or PBMCs provided the cDNA or gDNA that served as material.

TCRdb's table, derived via immunoSEQ multiplex PCR, lists solely in-frame clones and lacks some. Of a few hundred thousand clones in the sample, approximately 90% were seen once. Those who participated ranged in age from roughly 18 to 95 years and resided in 20 to 25 US areas. Recovered status applied to Cohort 3 donors who had two consecutive negative PCRs. It also applied to those with clearance or with symptom resolution. The sequencing input was PBMCs or T cells enriched from blood (not recorded which). The TCR comes from a man aged 35 to 55 who had recovered from COVID-19.

The CDR3 sequence is CAISASSGANVLTF. In DNA, the CDR3 is TGTGCCATCAGTGCCAGCTCTGGGGCCAACGTCCTGACTTTC. This chain uses TRBV10-3 with TRBJ2-6; D ambiguous. Trimming removed 4 bases from V and 0 bases from J, with 4 bases in between. Germline CDR1 ENHRY, CDR2 SYGVKD. The CDR3 runs to 14 residues.